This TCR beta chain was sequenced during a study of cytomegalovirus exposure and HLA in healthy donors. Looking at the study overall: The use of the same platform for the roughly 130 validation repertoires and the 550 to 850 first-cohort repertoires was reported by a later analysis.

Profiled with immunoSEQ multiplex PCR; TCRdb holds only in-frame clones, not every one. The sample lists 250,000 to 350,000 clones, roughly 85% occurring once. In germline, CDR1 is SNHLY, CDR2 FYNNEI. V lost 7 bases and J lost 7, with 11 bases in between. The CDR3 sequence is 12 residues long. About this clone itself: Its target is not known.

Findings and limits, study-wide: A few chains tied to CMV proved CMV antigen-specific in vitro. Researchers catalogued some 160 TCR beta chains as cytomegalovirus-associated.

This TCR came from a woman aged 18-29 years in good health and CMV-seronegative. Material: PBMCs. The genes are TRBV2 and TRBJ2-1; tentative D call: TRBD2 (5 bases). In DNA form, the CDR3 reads TGTGCCAGCACCCCGGGGTTGAATGAGCAGTTCTTC. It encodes CASTPGLNEQFF.